Reported below is one T cell receptor (beta chain). What it binds is not known. These data are taken from a study of OX40 agonist ivuxolimab in advanced cancers. Study information: Checkpoint inhibitors had been given previously to 35% to 50% of patients.

Broader study findings: In the 0.1 to 3.0 mg/kg range, CD4+ and CD8+ blood T cells had expanded clonally by week 6.

The repertoire was sequenced with immunoSEQ multiplex PCR; TCRdb's copy has only in-frame clones and lacks some. The sample contains about 65,000 clones, approximately 89% of which appear only once. Prior autoimmune disease or systemic immunosuppression barred patients. The study sampled blood at baseline, cycle 4 day 1, and cycle 7 day 1. Sample: CD4+ or CD8+ T cells sorted from blood, taken in a trial of the OX40 agonist ivuxolimab. This sequence was found in an adult with an advanced solid tumor such as melanoma, head and neck, liver or kidney cancer.

CDR3 loop: CAWKASGGATNTGELFF. DNA of the CDR3: TGTGCCTGGAAAGCTAGCGGGGGGGCCACGAACACCGGGGAGCTGTTTTTT. The gene calls are TRBV30 and TRBJ2-2; 12 nucleotides line up with TRBD2. Trimming at V came to 4 bases and at J to 0 bases, leaving 6 bases not matched to a gene. CDR3 length equals 17 residues. Germline CDR1 reads GTSNPN; CDR2 reads SVGIG (reference sequence).